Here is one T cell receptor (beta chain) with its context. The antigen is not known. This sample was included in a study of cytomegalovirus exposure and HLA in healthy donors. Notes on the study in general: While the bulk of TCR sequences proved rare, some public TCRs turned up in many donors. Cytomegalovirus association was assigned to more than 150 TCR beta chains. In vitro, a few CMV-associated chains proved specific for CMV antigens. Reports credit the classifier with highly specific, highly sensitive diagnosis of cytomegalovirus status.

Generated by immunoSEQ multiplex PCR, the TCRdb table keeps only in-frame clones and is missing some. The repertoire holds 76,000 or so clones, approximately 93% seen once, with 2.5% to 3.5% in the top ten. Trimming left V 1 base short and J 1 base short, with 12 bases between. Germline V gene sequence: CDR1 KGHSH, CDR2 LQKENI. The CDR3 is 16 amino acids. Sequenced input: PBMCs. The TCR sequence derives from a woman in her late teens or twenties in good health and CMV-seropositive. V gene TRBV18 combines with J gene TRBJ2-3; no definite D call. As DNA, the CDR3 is TGTGCCAGCTCACCACTAGAGAGAACGGGCACAGATACGCAGTATTTT. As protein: CASSPLERTGTDTQYF.